This TCR beta chain was identified in a study of shared clonotypes between healthy human individuals. Germline V lookup: CDR1 SGHTA, CDR2 FQGNSA. There are 13 residues in the CDR3. V dropped 1 base and J dropped 5 bases, with 8 bases sitting between them. In the study's own analysis: Filtering differed, since immunoSEQ gave only junction sequences and no quality scores. Produced via immunoSEQ multiplex PCR; TCRdb's table is partial and in-frame only. V, J and clone size are those of that table, while D and trimming were read from the DNA. This table holds 2,500,000 or so clones, about 90% found once. Whole-study findings and limits: Some clonotypes were shared by all four sorted-subset donors, while others were not shared. The non-shared ones had lower generation probabilities than the shared ones.

With respect to this clone: Its cognate antigen is unknown.

The chain uses TRBV7-2 and TRBJ1-2; D remains ambiguous. The TCR sequence derives from a man aged 18 to 29 in good health. Some clones in this sample may be carry-over from other donors' samples. The specimen sequenced was naive CD4+ T cells from PBMCs. The subset is: CD45RA+ positively selected. Written as DNA, the CDR3 is TGTGCCAGCAGCTTAGGGCCAGTTTATGGCTACACCTTC. Amino acids: CASSLGPVYGYTF.